These T cell receptor beta chains were read from a single sample in a study of blood T cell repertoires in COVID-19. Profiling relied on immunoSEQ multiplex PCR, and the TCRdb table lists in-frame clones only, not all of them. The sample includes around 100,000 clones, around 83% of them seen just once. The sequencing sample was made of peripheral blood. Receptors were obtained from a man aged 40-55 years with acute or convalescent COVID-19. Each CDR3 is given with its conserved first and last residue.

TRBV7-9	TRBJ1-4	CASSLGGTAWGEKLFF
TRBV19	TRBJ1-3	CASSVLGGTQRNTIYF
TRBV7-8	TRBJ2-3	CASSLGDSSTDTQYF
TRBV5-6	TRBJ1-3	CASSSRVAGNTIYF
TRBV3-1/TRBV3-2	TRBJ1-3	CASSQGGLGNTIYF
TRBV19	TRBJ2-1	CASSRLPGLVVNEQFF
TRBV4-2	TRBJ2-2	CASSQDRRSTGELFF
TRBV6-6	TRBJ1-6	CASSRQDLNSPLHF
TRBV30	TRBJ2-2	CAWSAPGLASNTGELFF
TRBV2	TRBJ2-1	CASSEQSIAGGPQFF
TRBV9	TRBJ2-1	CASSVGLSGTYNEQFF
TRBV7-2	TRBJ2-5	CASSLFGGGQETQYF
TRBV29-1	TRBJ1-5	CSVEDGINQPQHF
TRBV29-1	TRBJ1-4	CSVVLPGTGEKLFF
TRBV2	TRBJ2-5	CASSDSRRETQYF
TRBV30	TRBJ2-1	CAWTGGGDEQFF
TRBV19	TRBJ1-2	CASSIPGNYGYTF
TRBV2	TRBJ1-4	CASSNRVTNEKLFF
TRBV2	TRBJ1-2	CASTPQGTNYGYTF
TRBV6-5	TRBJ2-2	CASYTLGGPGELFF
TRBV27	TRBJ2-7	CASSYTSGGLYEQYF
TRBV7-9	TRBJ2-4	CASSLYRSQFKNIQYF
TRBV7-2	TRBJ2-7	CASSLGPPRQGAGEQYF
TRBV9	TRBJ2-7	CASSETGTSGVNRSEQYF
TRBV30	TRBJ1-2	CAWTLTGLYGYTF
TRBV15	TRBJ2-2	CATSRDRLNTGELFF
TRBV29-1	TRBJ2-3	CSVTAGGLTDTQYF
TRBV28	TRBJ2-2	CASSLGGYGGRNTGELFF
TRBV4-3	TRBJ2-3	CASSQERLAGASRVNTQYF
TRBV10-3	TRBJ1-5	CAISEVGLQPQHF
TRBV5-8	TRBJ1-2	CASSLAAGIYGYTF
TRBV2	TRBJ2-6	CASRAGVSGANVLTF
TRBV4-1	TRBJ2-3	CASSQSPGTGIYTQYF
TRBV27	TRBJ2-5	CASSFRVRETQYF
TRBV5-1	TRBJ1-5	CASSSGIWQPQHF
TRBV20-1	TRBJ1-5	CSIAQTGAQHF
TRBV6-5	TRBJ1-4	CASSYDAREKLFF
TRBV7-8	TRBJ2-1	CASSFLWSMGQFF
TRBV18	TRBJ2-1	CASSPSGMVNEQFF
TRBV7-2	TRBJ1-6	CASSLGANSPLHF
TRBV7-2	TRBJ2-1	CASRLTSLSYNEQFF
TRBV9	TRBJ1-2	CASSPGGTSFYTYTF
TRBV4-1	TRBJ2-3	CASSQATAGGPDTQYF
TRBV28	TRBJ1-4	CASRVQGGNEKLFF
TRBV11-1	TRBJ2-4	CASSIYREGNIQYF
TRBV5-1	TRBJ2-1	CASSLEVAGHSYNEQFF
TRBV12-3/TRBV12-4	TRBJ1-4	CASSSRTNEKLFF
TRBV9	TRBJ1-3	CASSGPRGGAGNTIYF
TRBV11-3	TRBJ2-3	CASSLRDITPPTQYF
TRBV15	TRBJ2-3	CATSRRLGAFSPDTQYF
TRBV7-2	TRBJ2-1	CASSPGPANEQFF
TRBV18	TRBJ1-1	CASSPRRQGAEAFF